The present T cell receptor beta chain was sequenced within a study of cytotoxic CD8 clonotypes in ibrutinib-treated CLL (dated by TCRdb to the early 2020s). Notes on the research overall: In this cohort, approximately 15 patients were treatment-naive and more than 9 were relapsed/refractory, while 17 to 18 had unmutated IGHV. Of the roughly 90 participants in the trial, about 26 had longitudinal samples available. Cryopreserved peripheral blood mononuclear cells were collected at three points: before therapy, at response, and at either sustained remission or disease progression. Responses were partial in around 24 patients and complete in 2; after median approximately 5.5 years follow-up, roughly 14 stayed in remission and 12 progressed. Every sample from remission and from progressive disease was obtained while the patients were still on ibrutinib. Samples at response were collected after a median of roughly 13 months of treatment, with a range of 6 to 36 months. An average of approximately 260,000 productive templates and 94,082 productive rearrangements was obtained per sample.

Overall study outcomes, separate from this receptor: An increase in clonality was observed at ibrutinib response, with clonality remaining stable during sustained remission and falling back toward baseline at progression. Baseline clonality was found to be higher than that of age-matched healthy donors and was strongly correlated with circulating CD8+ T-cell counts. Public clonotypes were rare and either shrank or stayed stable during treatment, and the rise in clonality at ibrutinib response reflected expansion of private clonotypes. Lymph node repertoires were not examined, and the timing of sampling was not matched between patients in sustained remission and those whose disease progressed.

A word on this clone: The antigen this receptor binds is unknown. Base qualities are not at hand, and no much larger clone is one base apart.

According to the germline V gene (reference sequence), CDR1 reads MNHEY and CDR2 reads SMNVEV. Including the terminal cysteine and phenylalanine, the CDR3 comprises 13 residues. Only the CDR3 DNA stays, 39 bases, in frame from base 1. The junction shows trimming of 2 bases on V and 8 bases on J, plus 11 bases between the germline ends. Each clonotype received, on average, about 10x coverage in deep resolution sequencing performed on a MiSeq, where the target depth lay between 1 in 1 million and 1 in 200,000 T cells. TCR beta libraries were generated with the immunoSEQ hsTCRB Kit. Under the source paper's analysis protocol: ImmunoSEQ Data Assistant and ImmunoSEQ Analyzer were used for data analysis, and V, D and J genes were assigned according to IMGT definitions. Clonality, which ranges from 0 to 1, was calculated by subtracting the normalized Shannon entropy of productive rearrangement frequencies from one. Public clonotype analysis was restricted to overrepresented clonotypes comprising at least 0.05% of each patient's repertoire. Around 12 age-matched healthy donor repertoires from immuneACCESS were used as controls for clonality. TCRdb stores this immuneACCESS table with in-frame sequences only. Part of the clones is absent; in the studies checked, under half of the shortfall reflects unresolved V genes, and no reason is known for the rest. That table gives V, J and clone size, and the DNA gave D and trimming. Counted in this sample were over 110,000 clones; roughly 90% of them appeared once. 10% to 11% of the sample is in the top ten clones.

The time point label on this specimen signifies: about 11 months on ibrutinib. For TCR beta library preparation, roughly 2.2 micrograms of genomic DNA were isolated from cryopreserved PBMCs. Longitudinal blood samples from CLL patients on ibrutinib monotherapy were analyzed using high-throughput TCR beta sequencing. Patients were enrolled in a phase 2 open-label single-center ibrutinib monotherapy trial. This receptor was identified in a human donor with chronic lymphocytic leukemia. The chain employs TRBV27 and TRBJ2-3; the D gene cannot be resolved beyond TRBD1 or TRBD2, each matching 5 bases. This material consisted of PBMCs, taken after 12 months of ibrutinib treatment. CDR3 reads: CASSLARDGTQYF. The DNA sequence is TGTGCCAGCAGTTTAGCCCGGGACGGTACGCAGTATTTT.